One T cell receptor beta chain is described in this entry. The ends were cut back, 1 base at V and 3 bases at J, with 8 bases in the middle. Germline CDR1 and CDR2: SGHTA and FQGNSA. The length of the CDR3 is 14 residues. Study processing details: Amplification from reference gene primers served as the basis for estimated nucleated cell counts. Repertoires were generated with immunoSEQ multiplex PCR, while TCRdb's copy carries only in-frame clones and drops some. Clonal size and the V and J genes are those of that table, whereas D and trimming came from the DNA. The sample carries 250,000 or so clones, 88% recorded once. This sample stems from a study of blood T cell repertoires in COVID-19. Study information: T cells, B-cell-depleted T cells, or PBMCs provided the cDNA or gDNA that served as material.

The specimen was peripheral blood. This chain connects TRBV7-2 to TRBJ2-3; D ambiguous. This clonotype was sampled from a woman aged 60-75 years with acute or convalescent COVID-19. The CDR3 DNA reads TGTGCCAGCAGCTTAGAGCCGTTGACAGATACGCAGTATTTT. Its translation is CASSLEPLTDTQYF.